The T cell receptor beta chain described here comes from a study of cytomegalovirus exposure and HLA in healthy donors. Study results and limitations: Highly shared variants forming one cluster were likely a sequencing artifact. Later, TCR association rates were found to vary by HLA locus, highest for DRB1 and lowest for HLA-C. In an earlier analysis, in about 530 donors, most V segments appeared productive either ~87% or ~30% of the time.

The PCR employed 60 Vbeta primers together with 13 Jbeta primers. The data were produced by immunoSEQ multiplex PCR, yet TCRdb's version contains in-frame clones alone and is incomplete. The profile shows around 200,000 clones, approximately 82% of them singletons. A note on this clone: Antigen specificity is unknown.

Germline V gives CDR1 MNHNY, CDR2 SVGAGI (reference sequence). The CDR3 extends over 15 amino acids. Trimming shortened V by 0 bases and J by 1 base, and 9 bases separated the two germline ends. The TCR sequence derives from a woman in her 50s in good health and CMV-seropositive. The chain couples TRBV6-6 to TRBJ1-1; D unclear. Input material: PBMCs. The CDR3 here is CASSYSSSGNTEAFF. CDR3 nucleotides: TGTGCCAGCAGTTACTCGAGCTCTGGGAACACTGAAGCTTTCTTT.